The 9 T cell receptor beta chains given below trace back to one sample, sequenced in a study of tumor-infiltrating lymphocytes in localized non-small cell lung cancer. Profiling relied on immunoSEQ multiplex PCR, and the TCRdb table lists in-frame clones only, not all of them. The repertoire holds tens of thousands of clones, with 80% to 90% as singletons. The specimen sequenced was lung tumor tissue. These receptors all come from a human donor with non-small cell lung cancer.

The chain joins TRBV5-1 to TRBJ2-5; 8 positions match TRBD2. This CDR3 comprises 14 residues. Germline V gene lookup returns CDR1 SGHRS and CDR2 YFSETQ. J was trimmed by 2 bases and V by 4 bases; bases with no gene match: 4. The CDR3 sequence: CASSGGLGQETQYF. As DNA, the CDR3 is TGCGCCAGCAGCGGGGGACTAGGACAAGAGACCCAGTACTTC.

This clone turned up a few times. This sample also contains other DNA sequences that code for the same CDR3. V is TRBV5-1 and J is TRBJ2-7; D remains unclear. V dropped 0 bases and J dropped 2 bases, with 9 bases sitting between them. This CDR3 is 14 amino acids long. From germline, CDR1 is SGHRS and CDR2 YFSETQ. The CDR3 bases are TGCGCCAGCAGCTTGGCCGCAGGCCCCTACGAGCAGTACTTC. Residues: CASSLAAGPYEQYF.

This chain connects TRBV6-6 to TRBJ2-1; D remains unclear. Germline CDR1 reads MNHNY; CDR2 reads SVGAGI (reference sequence). The CDR3 covers 10 residues. Trimming shortened V by 6 bases and J by 8 bases, and 5 bases separated the two germline ends. The CDR3 is CASSQYEQFF. In nucleotides, the CDR3 is TGTGCCAGCAGCCAATATGAGCAGTTCTTC.

J is TRBJ1-5 and V is TRBV5-5; 9 nucleotides match TRBD1. In germline, CDR1 is SGHKS, CDR2 YYEKEE (reference sequence). Unmatched junction bases numbered 3, after V lost 3 bases and J lost 5 bases. The CDR3 covers 14 residues. CDR3 loop: CASSYRQGDQPQHF. As DNA, the CDR3 is TGTGCCAGCAGCTACCGACAGGGGGATCAGCCCCAGCATTTT.

The rearrangement links TRBV4-3 to TRBJ2-1, with 9 bases matching TRBD2. The CDR3 sequence is 17 residues long. The J segment lost 0 bases and the V segment lost 0 bases, leaving 3 bases of the junction unmatched. Germline V gives CDR1 LGHNA, CDR2 YSLEER. The CDR3 spells CASSQDVRGGSYNEQFF. The CDR3 DNA follows: TGCGCCAGCAGCCAAGATGTGCGGGGGGGCTCCTACAATGAGCAGTTCTTC.

This rearrangement joins TRBV6-5 to TRBJ1-2; 9 nucleotides align to TRBD1. V gave up 5 bases and J gave up 5 bases; unmatched junction bases: 9. CDR1 is MNHEY, CDR2 SVGAGI, per germline. CDR3 size: 15 residues. The DNA for the CDR3 is TGTGCCAGCAGTCAATCGGACAGGGGATCGTATGGCTACACCTTC. Protein product: CASSQSDRGSYGYTF.

In this sample, this clone turned up once. This sequence joins TRBV7-2 and TRBJ2-2; D possibly corresponds to TRBD2 (6 bases). Trimming pared 2 bases from V and 0 bases from J, leaving 10 bases between. This CDR3 has 16 residues. Germline V gives CDR1 SGHTA, CDR2 FQGNSA. CDR3 sequence: CASSLHGGSNTGELFF. The CDR3 nucleotides read TGTGCCAGCAGCTTACACGGGGGATCGAACACCGGGGAGCTGTTTTTT. Full variable domain (outside the CDR3, taken from reference TRBV7-2 and TRBJ2-2): GAGVSQSPSNKVTEKGKDVELRCDPISGHTALYWYRQSLGQGLEFLIYFQGNSAPDKSGLPSDRFSAERTGGSVSTLTIQRTQQEDSAVYLCASSLHGGSNTGELFFGEGSRLTVL.

The J gene is TRBJ1-1, the V gene TRBV4-3; D remains unclear. Trimming left V 0 bases short and J 6 bases short, with 8 bases between. Germline V gene sequence: CDR1 LGHNA, CDR2 YSLEER. CDR3 length: 13 residues. The CDR3 loop reads CASSQERGAEAFF. CDR3 DNA: TGCGCCAGCAGCCAAGAACGCGGCGCTGAAGCTTTCTTT.

CDR3 amino acids: CASSQDGTSGGNEQFF. The CDR3 DNA reads TGCGCCAGCAGCCAAGATGGAACTAGCGGGGGCAATGAGCAGTTCTTC. V and J are TRBV4-3 and TRBJ2-1; 11 nucleotides align to TRBD2. CDR1 LGHNA and CDR2 YSLEER come from the germline V gene. The CDR3 is 16 residues long. After removal of 0 bases from V and 6 bases from J, the junction contained 4 bases not matched to a gene.